These 15 T cell receptor beta chains share one sample of origin, sequenced in a study of T cell changes during pregnancy in multiple sclerosis. Some clones are missing from TCRdb's copy, which holds only in-frame ones; the method was immunoSEQ multiplex PCR. The table records 68,000 or so clones, 92% of them present only once. The material was peripheral blood, obtained in the second trimester of pregnancy. All receptors come from a female donor in good health, enrolled as a control in a pregnancy study.

J is TRBJ2-7 and V is TRBV19; 11 nucleotides agree with TRBD2. CDR1 and CDR2 (germline): LNHDA, SQIVND (reference sequence). The CDR3 contains 16 residues. V was clipped by 7 bases and J by 0 bases; unmatched bases: 8. The CDR3 nucleotides read TGTGCCAGTAATGATGGGGGGACTAGCGGCTCCTACGAGCAGTACTTC. Residues: CASNDGGTSGSYEQYF.

The chain links TRBV19 to TRBJ2-5, with D possibly TRBD2 on 5 matching bases. Trimming took off 3 bases at V and 1 base at J, with 9 bases between the two ends. Germline lookup yields CDR1 LNHDA and CDR2 SQIVND (reference sequence). This CDR3 region has 14 residues. DNA for the CDR3: TGTGCCAGTAGTATTTGGGAGAGCCAAGAGACCCAGTACTTC. Translation: CASSIWESQETQYF.

J is TRBJ1-1 and V is TRBV6-1; TRBD1 is a possible D gene (6 bases). This CDR3 contains 14 residues. CDR1 is MNHNS and CDR2 is SASEGT in the germline V gene. The V end was cut by 7 bases, the J end by 1 base, with 13 bases between. DNA for the CDR3: TGTGCCAGCAACTACATACAGGGGAACACTGAAGCTTTCTTT. Protein product: CASNYIQGNTEAFF.

The V gene is TRBV4-1, the J gene TRBJ2-7, with D tentatively TRBD2 (5 bases). Trimming removed 0 bases at V and 0 bases at J, with 9 bases between. This CDR3 spans 15 amino acids. CDR1 MGHRA and CDR2 YSYEKL come from the germline V gene. The CDR3 is CASSQERGISYEQYF. CDR3 nucleotide sequence: TGCGCCAGCAGCCAAGAACGAGGGATCTCCTACGAGCAGTACTTC.

This chain joins TRBV5-6 and TRBJ1-6; 11 positions agree with TRBD1. J lost 6 bases, V lost 2 bases, and 1 base had no gene match. The CDR3 extends over 15 amino acids. Germline CDR1 reads SGHDT; CDR2 reads YYEEEE. The CDR3 here is CASSFGTGGNSPLHF. The CDR3 DNA sequence: TGTGCCAGCAGCTTTGGGACAGGGGGTAATTCACCCCTCCACTTT.

This clone is a singleton in its sample. The chain carries TRBV15 and TRBJ1-2; D is perhaps TRBD1 (6 bases). CDR3 size: 17 residues. The V end was cut by 4 bases, the J end by 6 bases, with 24 bases between. CDR1 and CDR2 from the germline V gene are LNHNV and YYDKDF (reference sequence). The CDR3: CATSTKGGGGQRNGYTF. The DNA for the CDR3 is TGTGCCACCAGCACCAAAGGAGGGGGGGGCCAGAGAAATGGCTACACCTTC.

The V call is TRBV5-5, the J call TRBJ2-1, with D unclear. This CDR3 region has 10 residues. Trimming cost V 5 bases and J 10 bases, with 7 bases left between them. Germline V CDR1 and CDR2: SGHKS, YYEKEE (reference sequence). CDR3 nucleotide sequence: TGTGCCAGCAGGCAGAGGGAGCAGTTCTTC. Amino acid sequence: CASRQREQFF.

This chain connects TRBV4-1 to TRBJ2-6; D is undetermined. The CDR3 length is 15 residues. Deletions cut 0 bases from V and 0 bases from J, with 3 bases between. Germline V gene data show CDR1 as MGHRA and CDR2 as YSYEKL. The CDR3 DNA reads as TGCGCCAGCAGCCAAGAGGCCTCTGGGGCCAACGTCCTGACTTTC. Translating it yields CASSQEASGANVLTF.

This clone was detected a few times. V usage is TRBV28 and J usage is TRBJ2-7; D is possibly TRBD1 (5 bases). V lost 5 bases to trimming and J lost 3 bases, with 17 bases between them. The CDR3 is 15 amino acids. Germline V CDR1 and CDR2: MDHEN, SYDVKM. The CDR3 DNA reads TGTGCCAGCAGTAGACAGCCTCCCGCGCTCTACGAGCAGTACTTC. Translated, it gives CASSRQPPALYEQYF.

This chain uses TRBV18 with TRBJ1-1, with D possibly TRBD1 on 6 matching bases. The germline V gene encodes CDR1 KGHSH and CDR2 LQKENI. The CDR3 contains 14 residues. Trimming took off 0 bases at V and 4 bases at J, with 9 bases between the two ends. The CDR3 loop reads CASSPPGARTEAFF. The CDR3 DNA follows: TGTGCCAGCTCACCACCGGGGGCGCGCACTGAAGCTTTCTTT.

The chain joins TRBV7-9 to TRBJ2-1, with 10 bases lining up with TRBD2. Germline V gene sequence: CDR1 SEHNR, CDR2 FQNEAQ (reference sequence). The CDR3 is 14 residues long. V was pared by 5 bases and J by 10 bases, with 8 bases of the junction left unmatched. The CDR3 DNA sequence: TGTGCCAGCAGCCAGAGCGGGGGGGCCAGGGAGCAGTTCTTC. The encoded protein is CASSQSGGAREQFF. Full variable domain (missing parts from reference TRBV7-9 and TRBJ2-1): DTGVSQNPRHKITKRGQNVTFRCDPISEHNRLYWYRQTLGQGPEFLTYFQNEAQLEKSRLLSDRFSAERPKGSFSTLEIQRTEQGDSAMYLCASSQSGGAREQFFGPGTRLTVL.

This clone was seen once. The rearrangement uses TRBV28 and TRBJ1-1; the D gene is possibly TRBD1 (6 bases). The CDR3 contains 14 residues. Trimming shortened V by 6 bases and J by 2 bases, and 13 bases separated the two germline ends. Germline lookup yields CDR1 MDHEN and CDR2 SYDVKM. CDR3 nucleotides: TGTGCCAGCAGGTACGGACAGCATAACACTGAAGCTTTCTTT. Protein: CASRYGQHNTEAFF.

For the CDR3, the DNA is TGTGCCAGCAGCTTGACGTTGACAGATAACTATGGCTACACCTTC. Its translation is CASSLTLTDNYGYTF. The chain couples TRBV5-6 to TRBJ1-2, with TRBD1 as a possible D gene (5 bases). This CDR3 comprises 15 residues. Germline lookup yields CDR1 SGHDT and CDR2 YYEEEE. Deletions cut 1 base from V and 1 base from J, with 11 bases between.

V is TRBV14 and J is TRBJ2-7; no definite D call. Trimming took 4 bases from V and 10 from J, leaving 14 bases between them. Germline V gives CDR1 SGHDN, CDR2 FVKESK. This CDR3 contains 12 residues. CDR3 in DNA: TGTGCCAGCAGCCCCCGCGGTTTCGTACAGTACTTC. Protein sequence: CASSPRGFVQYF.

The chain combines TRBV18 with TRBJ1-1, with a weak D call TRBD1 (5 bases). This CDR3 spans 13 amino acids. V lost 0 bases and J lost 4, with 6 bases in between. CDR1 and CDR2 (germline): KGHSH, LQKENI. The CDR3 is CASSPPRATEAFF. CDR3 bases: TGTGCCAGCTCACCACCCAGGGCCACTGAAGCTTTCTTT.